The clone carrying this T cell receptor beta chain appeared once. Its antigen remains unknown. Use of 60 Vbeta and 13 Jbeta primers characterized the PCR. The protocol was immunoSEQ multiplex PCR, while the TCRdb copy is restricted to in-frame clones and leaves out a portion. The data hold about 190,000 clones, with 60% to 85% observed a single time. This entry comes from a study of cytomegalovirus exposure and HLA in healthy donors. Regarding the study as a whole: While the bulk of TCR sequences proved rare, some public TCRs turned up in many donors. Presence/absence analyses supposed approximately even sequencing depth among donors.

The sequence was collected from a woman aged 18-29 years in good health and CMV-seronegative. The material sequenced was PBMCs.

CDR3 in amino acids: CASSDSIAGGPPEDTQYF. The CDR3, as DNA: TGTGCCAGCAGTGACAGTATAGCGGGAGGGCCGCCGGAAGATACGCAGTATTTT. This chain connects TRBV6-4 to TRBJ2-3, with 11 bases fitting TRBD2. The CDR3 sequence is 18 residues long. In germline, CDR1 is MRHNA, CDR2 SNTAGT. The ends lost 2 bases at V and 5 bases at J; junction bases unmatched: 12.